This TCR beta chain was captured in a study of cytomegalovirus exposure and HLA in healthy donors. General study results and limits: Under in vitro conditions, a few CMV-associated chains were confirmed as specific for CMV antigens.

Comments on this clone: Its antigen remains unidentified. The sample contains more than one DNA sequence encoding this CDR3.

The table came from immunoSEQ multiplex PCR; TCRdb's copy has only in-frame clones and leaves some out. The sample lists under 150,000 clones; around 90% were seen once. V trimming: 5 bases; J trimming: 0 bases; junction bases outside the gene matches: 3. This CDR3 is 14 amino acids long. The germline V gene encodes CDR1 SGHTA and CDR2 FQGNSA. Sequences were obtained from PBMCs. This TCR was sampled from a man between 18 and 29 years old in good health and CMV-seropositive. The chain is built from TRBV7-2 and TRBJ2-7, with 8 bases matching TRBD2. CDR3 sequence (DNA): TGTGCCAGCAGCCGCGGGGGGAGCTCCTACGAGCAGTACTTC. Translated, it gives CASSRGGSSYEQYF.